This T cell receptor (beta chain) was identified during a study of cytomegalovirus exposure and HLA in healthy donors. Primers for the PCR totalled 60 Vbeta and 13 Jbeta. Generated by immunoSEQ multiplex PCR, the TCRdb table keeps only in-frame clones and is missing some. The sample lists 120,000 to 150,000 clones, approximately 78% occurring once. Sequencing used PBMCs. The clonotype was recovered from a woman aged 40 to 50 in good health and CMV-seropositive.

The CDR3 nucleotides are TGTGCCAGCACTATAACGACAGTCTATGGCTACACCTTC. Protein sequence: CASTITTVYGYTF. The chain couples TRBV6-6 to TRBJ1-2; perhaps TRBD1 as D (5 bases). The length of the CDR3 is 13 residues. V dropped 7 bases and J dropped 4 bases, with 13 bases sitting between them. Germline V CDR1 and CDR2: MNHNY, SVGAGI (reference sequence).